Listed here are 18 T cell receptor beta chains from one sample, sequenced in a study of blood T cell repertoires in COVID-19. The table came from immunoSEQ multiplex PCR; TCRdb's copy has only in-frame clones and leaves some out. This repertoire shows approximately 300,000 clones, roughly 90% found once; its top ten account for roughly 6.7%. The specimen was peripheral blood. Source of these receptors: a man younger than 35 who had recovered from COVID-19.

The chain carries TRBV6-5 and TRBJ2-7, with 9 bases matching TRBD1. The germline CDR1 and CDR2 sequences are MNHEY and SVGAGI. Trimming took 6 bases from V and 3 from J; bases not matched to a gene: 6. The CDR3 runs to 14 residues. CDR3 DNA sequence: TGTGCCAGCAGGGACAGGGGAGAAGGCTACGAGCAGTACTTC. The encoded protein is CASRDRGEGYEQYF.

This clone came up once. The chain couples TRBV10-3 to TRBJ1-1; tentatively, D is TRBD1 (5 bases). V was cut by 7 bases and J by 0 bases, with 15 bases left in between. Germline V gives CDR1 ENHRY, CDR2 SYGVKD. The CDR3 loop spans 15 amino acids. The CDR3 sequence: CAITQGGTMNTEAFF. In DNA form, the CDR3 reads TGTGCCATCACTCAGGGTGGTACCATGAACACTGAAGCTTTCTTT.

V usage is TRBV12-3 or TRBV12-4 and J usage is TRBJ1-1; TRBD1 aligns across 7 bases. Losses at the gene ends were 6 bases for V and 8 bases for J; bases not matched to a gene: 6. The length of the CDR3 is 12 residues. In DNA form, the CDR3 reads TGTGCCAGCAGGGGGAGACAGGGAGAAGCTTTCTTT. Protein sequence: CASRGRQGEAFF.

The rearrangement links TRBV25-1 to TRBJ1-1, with a tentative D call TRBD1 (5 bases). The CDR3 covers 13 residues. Trimming pared 3 bases from V and 7 bases from J, leaving 12 bases between. Germline values: CDR1 MGHDK, CDR2 SYGVNS. The CDR3 here is CASSEPTVLEAFF. The CDR3 region has the DNA TGTGCCAGCAGTGAGCCGACAGTGCTTGAAGCTTTCTTT.

The chain links TRBV19 to TRBJ2-1, with TRBD1 matching 7 bases. V lost 4 bases, J lost 2 bases, and 8 bases stayed unmatched. Germline CDR1 and CDR2: LNHDA and SQIVND (reference sequence). This CDR3 is built from 16 residues. The chain's CDR3 is CASSNNRDRAYNEQFF. For the CDR3, the DNA is TGTGCCAGTAGTAATAACCGGGACAGAGCCTACAATGAGCAGTTCTTC.

The gene calls are TRBV7-9 and TRBJ2-3, with a possible D match to TRBD2 (5 bases). Trimming took off 5 bases at V and 0 bases at J, with 12 bases between the two ends. The CDR3 runs to 15 residues. Germline CDR1 reads SEHNR; CDR2 reads FQNEAQ (reference sequence). CDR3 region: CASSVVRTSTDTQYF. CDR3 DNA sequence: TGTGCCAGCAGCGTAGTCAGGACTAGCACAGATACGCAGTATTTT.

This chain connects TRBV19 to TRBJ2-3; D gene uncertain. Germline V CDR1 and CDR2: LNHDA, SQIVND (reference sequence). The CDR3 covers 14 residues. V was shortened by 3 bases and J by 0 bases, with 7 bases between the two germline ends. The DNA for the CDR3 is TGTGCCAGTAGTATCTGGGCGAGCACAGATACGCAGTATTTT. Its protein is CASSIWASTDTQYF.

This chain links TRBV6-5 with TRBJ1-5, with 12 positions matching TRBD1. The V segment lost 6 bases and the J segment 5 bases; nucleotides outside the gene matches: 5. The length of the CDR3 is 15 residues. Germline values: CDR1 MNHEY, CDR2 SVGAGI. CDR3 loop: CASRGQGAMDQPQHF. Written as DNA, the CDR3 is TGTGCCAGCAGGGGACAGGGGGCCATGGATCAGCCCCAGCATTTT.

The rearrangement links TRBV3-1 (or the pseudogene TRBV3-2) to TRBJ2-7, with 7 nucleotides matching TRBD1. This CDR3 spans 14 amino acids. CDR1 is LGHDT, CDR2 YNNKEL, per germline (reference sequence). J lost 2 bases, V lost 4 bases, and 5 bases had no gene match. The CDR3 region has the DNA TGTGCCAGCAGCCGGATGGGACAGCCCTACGAGCAGTACTTC. Protein product: CASSRMGQPYEQYF.

The V call is TRBV7-3, the J call TRBJ2-1; 12 positions agree with TRBD2. The CDR3 has 16 amino acids. The germline gives CDR1 SGHTA, CDR2 FQGTGA. V shed 5 bases, J shed 9 bases, and the junction held 11 bases outside the gene matches. CDR3 region: CASSPAPSGGGGEQFF. The CDR3 DNA is TGTGCCAGCAGCCCAGCCCCTAGCGGGGGGGGCGGTGAGCAGTTCTTC.

The V and J genes are TRBV25-1 and TRBJ2-1, with TRBD2 identical over 12 bases. CDR1 and CDR2 (germline): MGHDK, SYGVNS. V trimming: 3 bases; J trimming: 0 bases; junction bases outside the gene matches: 6. The CDR3 covers 18 residues. The CDR3 region is CASSDLGLAGHSYNEQFF. In DNA form, the CDR3 reads TGTGCCAGCAGTGACTTAGGACTAGCGGGACACTCCTACAATGAGCAGTTCTTC.

The chain uses TRBV24-1 and TRBJ1-5, with no clear D. V lost 7 bases, J lost 0 bases, and 9 bases lay in between. Germline CDR1 is KGHDR and CDR2 is SFDVKD. The CDR3 covers 14 residues. The CDR3 is CATSEGYSNQPQHF. In DNA form, the CDR3 reads TGTGCCACCAGCGAGGGTTATAGCAATCAGCCCCAGCATTTT.

The V and J genes are TRBV3-1 (or the pseudogene TRBV3-2) and TRBJ2-7; 8 bases fit TRBD1. The CDR3 is 17 amino acids. Germline CDR1 and CDR2: LGHDT and YNNKEL (reference sequence). The J segment lost 2 bases and the V segment lost 2 bases, leaving 11 bases of the junction unmatched. CDR3 protein: CASSQIKPGQETYEQYF. The CDR3 region has the DNA TGTGCCAGCAGCCAAATAAAACCGGGACAGGAGACCTACGAGCAGTACTTC.

The chain combines TRBV5-6 with TRBJ1-6; 11 bases match TRBD1. Germline CDR1 is SGHDT and CDR2 is YYEEEE. J lost 10 bases, V lost 5 bases, and 5 bases had no gene match. The CDR3 covers 14 residues. This CDR3 reads CASRLGQGGSPLHF. The CDR3 DNA reads TGTGCCAGCAGACTGGGACAGGGGGGATCACCCCTCCACTTT.

This chain uses TRBV6-5 with TRBJ2-1; TRBD2 might be the D (7 bases). Trimming shortened V by 9 bases and J by 5 bases, and 14 bases separated the two germline ends. Germline lookup yields CDR1 MNHEY and CDR2 SVGAGI. The CDR3 is made up of 13 amino acids. The DNA of the CDR3 is TGTGCCAGTAAGGGGGGGGGTGACAATGAGCAGTTCTTC. The encoded protein is CASKGGGDNEQFF.

This chain joins TRBV19 and TRBJ2-5, with 12 bases identical to TRBD2. CDR3 length equals 16 residues. J lost 2 bases, V lost 5 bases, and 6 bases had no gene match. Per germline, CDR1 LNHDA and CDR2 SQIVND (reference sequence). CDR3 sequence: CASSALAGGLQETQYF. The CDR3 bases are TGTGCCAGTAGTGCTCTAGCGGGGGGGTTACAAGAGACCCAGTACTTC. Based on the CDR3 plus reference TRBV19 and TRBJ2-5, the full variable domain is DGGITQSPKYLFRKEGQNVTLSCEQNLNHDAMYWYRQDPGQGLRLIYYSQIVNDFQKGDIAEGYSVSREKKESFPLTVTSAQKNPTAFYLCASSALAGGLQETQYFGPGTRLLVL.

The chain uses TRBV7-2 and TRBJ2-7, with D perhaps TRBD2 (6 bases). Germline values: CDR1 SGHTA, CDR2 FQGNSA. V was shortened by 4 bases and J by 2 bases, with 12 bases between the two germline ends. This CDR3 spans 14 amino acids. The CDR3 loop reads CASSSSGPPYEQYF. CDR3 bases: TGTGCCAGCAGCTCAAGCGGGCCCCCCTACGAGCAGTACTTC.

CDR3 in DNA: TGTGCCAGCAGCTTGGAATGGACAGGGGATCAGCCCCAGCATTTT. Its translation is CASSLEWTGDQPQHF. The chain is built from TRBV5-5 and TRBJ1-5; 9 bases match TRBD1. Germline V gene sequence: CDR1 SGHKS, CDR2 YYEKEE (reference sequence). CDR3 length: 15 amino acids. The junction had 3 bases not matched to a gene; V was cut back by 0 bases and J by 5 bases.